This T cell receptor (beta chain) emerged from a study of blood T cell repertoires in COVID-19. About the study: From the United States, Italy and Spain came samples of acute and convalescent COVID-19. T cells, B-cell-depleted T cells, or PBMCs supplied cDNA or gDNA.

Germline-derived CDR1 and CDR2 are SNHLY and FYNNEI. The V gene lost 6 bases and the J gene lost 7 bases, with 10 bases spanning the gap. The CDR3 covers 13 residues. Original analysis: Amplifying reference gene primers gave estimates of nucleated cell counts. Assay: immunoSEQ multiplex PCR; the TCRdb copy retains only in-frame clones and omits some. The V and J calls and the clone size are those of that table, but D and trimming were determined from the DNA. The repertoire holds around 150,000 clones, with less than 85% as singletons. The sequenced sample was peripheral blood. The V gene is TRBV2, the J gene TRBJ1-6; D may be TRBD1 (6 bases). The clonotype was recovered from a human donor in a cohort sampled during active COVID-19. CDR3: CASSGQKNSPLHF. The DNA for the CDR3 is TGTGCCAGCAGCGGACAGAAGAATTCACCCCTCCACTTT.